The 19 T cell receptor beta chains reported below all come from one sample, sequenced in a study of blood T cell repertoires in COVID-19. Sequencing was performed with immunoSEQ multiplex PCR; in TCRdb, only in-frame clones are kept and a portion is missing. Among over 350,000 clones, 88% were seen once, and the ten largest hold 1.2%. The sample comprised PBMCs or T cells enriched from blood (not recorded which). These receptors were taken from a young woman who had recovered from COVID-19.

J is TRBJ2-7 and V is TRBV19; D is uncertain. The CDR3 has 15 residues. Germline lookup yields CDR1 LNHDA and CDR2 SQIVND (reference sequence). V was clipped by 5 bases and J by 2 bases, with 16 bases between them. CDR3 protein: CASSSNPYKPYEQYF. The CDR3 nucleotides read TGTGCCAGTAGTTCCAACCCCTATAAACCCTACGAGCAGTACTTC.

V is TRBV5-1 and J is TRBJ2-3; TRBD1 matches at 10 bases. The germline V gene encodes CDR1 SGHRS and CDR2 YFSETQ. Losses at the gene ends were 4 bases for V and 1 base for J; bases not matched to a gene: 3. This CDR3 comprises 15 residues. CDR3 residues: CASSKTGGGTDTQYF. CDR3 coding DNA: TGCGCCAGCAGCAAGACAGGGGGCGGCACAGATACGCAGTATTTT. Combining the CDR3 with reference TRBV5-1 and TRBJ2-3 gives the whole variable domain KAGVTQTPRYLIKTRGQQVTLSCSPISGHRSVSWYQQTPGQGLQFLFEYFSETQRNKGNFPGRFSGRQFSNSRSEMNVSTLELGDSALYLCASSKTGGGTDTQYFGPGTRLTVL.

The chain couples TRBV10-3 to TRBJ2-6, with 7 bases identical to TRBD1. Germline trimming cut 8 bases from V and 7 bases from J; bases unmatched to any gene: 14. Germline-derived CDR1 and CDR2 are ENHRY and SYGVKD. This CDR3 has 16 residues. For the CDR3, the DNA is TGTGCCATCCGTTACGAAGGGGGCATTATTGCCAACGTCCTGACTTTC. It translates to CAIRYEGGIIANVLTF.

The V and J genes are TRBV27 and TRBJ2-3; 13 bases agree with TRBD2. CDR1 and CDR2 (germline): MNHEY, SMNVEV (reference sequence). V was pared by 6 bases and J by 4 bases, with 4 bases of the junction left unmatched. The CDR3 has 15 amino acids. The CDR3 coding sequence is TGTGCCAGCAGCCGACTAGCGGGGGGCCCAGATACGCAGTATTTT. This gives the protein CASSRLAGGPDTQYF.

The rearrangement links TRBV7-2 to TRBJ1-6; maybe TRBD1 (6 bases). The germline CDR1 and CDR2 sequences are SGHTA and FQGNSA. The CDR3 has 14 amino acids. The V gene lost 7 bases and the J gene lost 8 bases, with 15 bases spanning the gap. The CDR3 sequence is CASKKGGADSPLHF. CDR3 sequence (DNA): TGTGCCAGCAAAAAAGGGGGGGCGGATTCACCCCTCCACTTT.

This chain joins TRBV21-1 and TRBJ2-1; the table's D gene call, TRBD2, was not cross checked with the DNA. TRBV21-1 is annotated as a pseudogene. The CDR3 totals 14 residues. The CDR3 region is CASSKAREGNEQFF. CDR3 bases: TGTGCCAGCAGCAAAGCGCGGGAGGGTAATGAGCAGTTCTTC.

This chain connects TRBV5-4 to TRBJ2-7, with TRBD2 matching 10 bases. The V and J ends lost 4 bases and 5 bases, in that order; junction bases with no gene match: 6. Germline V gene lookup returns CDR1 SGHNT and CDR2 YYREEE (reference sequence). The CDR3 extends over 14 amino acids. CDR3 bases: TGTGCCAGCAGCCCCGCTAGCGGGGGAAACGAGCAGTACTTC. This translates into CASSPASGGNEQYF.

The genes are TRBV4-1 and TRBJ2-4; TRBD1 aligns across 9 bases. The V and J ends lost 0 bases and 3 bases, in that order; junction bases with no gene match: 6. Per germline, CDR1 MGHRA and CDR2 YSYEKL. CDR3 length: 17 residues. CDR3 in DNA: TGCGCCAGCAGCCAAGAGGGGACAGGGAGAGACAAAAACATTCAGTACTTC. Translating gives CASSQEGTGRDKNIQYF.

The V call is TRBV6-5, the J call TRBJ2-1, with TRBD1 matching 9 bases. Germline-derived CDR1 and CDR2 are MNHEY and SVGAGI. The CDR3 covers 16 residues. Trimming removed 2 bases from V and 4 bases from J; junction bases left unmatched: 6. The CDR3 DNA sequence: TGTGCCAGCAGTTACGCCGGGACAGGGAGTTACAATGAGCAGTTCTTC. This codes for CASSYAGTGSYNEQFF.

DNA of the CDR3: TGCGCCAGCGGACGAACGGGGTACAACTATGGCTACACCTTC. The encoded protein is CASGRTGYNYGYTF. The V and J genes are TRBV5-1 and TRBJ1-2, with no clear D. This CDR3 region has 14 residues. Trimming took 7 bases from V and 2 from J, leaving 15 bases between them. CDR1 SGHRS and CDR2 YFSETQ come from the germline V gene.

CDR3 coding DNA: TGTGCCTGGAGTTCCGGGACAGGGAATCAGCCCCAGCATTTT. Residues: CAWSSGTGNQPQHF. The genes are TRBV30 and TRBJ1-5, with 9 bases that match TRBD1. V lost 2 bases to trimming and J lost 4 bases; unmatched junction nucleotides: 3. This CDR3 has 14 residues. Germline-derived CDR1 and CDR2 are GTSNPN and SVGIG (reference sequence).

CDR3 sequence reads: CASSHRDQRHEQFF. The CDR3 DNA is TGCGCCAGCAGCCACCGCGATCAGAGGCATGAGCAGTTCTTC. The chain recombines TRBV5-1 with TRBJ2-1; D call uncertain. CDR1 and CDR2 from the germline V gene are SGHRS and YFSETQ. The ends were cut back, 4 bases at V and 8 bases at J, with 16 bases in the middle. The CDR3 is 14 residues long. Full variable domain (outside the CDR3, taken from reference TRBV5-1 and TRBJ2-1): KAGVTQTPRYLIKTRGQQVTLSCSPISGHRSVSWYQQTPGQGLQFLFEYFSETQRNKGNFPGRFSGRQFSNSRSEMNVSTLELGDSALYLCASSHRDQRHEQFFGPGTRLTVL.

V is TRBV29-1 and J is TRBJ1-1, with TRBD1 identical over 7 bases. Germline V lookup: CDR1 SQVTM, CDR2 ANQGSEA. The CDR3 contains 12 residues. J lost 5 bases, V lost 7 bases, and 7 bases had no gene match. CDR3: CSGRQGWTEAFF. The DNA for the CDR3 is TGCAGCGGCCGACAGGGATGGACTGAAGCTTTCTTT.

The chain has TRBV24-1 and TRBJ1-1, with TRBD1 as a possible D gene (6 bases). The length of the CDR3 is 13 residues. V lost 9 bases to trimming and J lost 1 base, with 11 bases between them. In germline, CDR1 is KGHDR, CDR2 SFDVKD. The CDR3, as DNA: TGTGCCACCGGGGGCAGGGAGAACACTGAAGCTTTCTTT. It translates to CATGGRENTEAFF.

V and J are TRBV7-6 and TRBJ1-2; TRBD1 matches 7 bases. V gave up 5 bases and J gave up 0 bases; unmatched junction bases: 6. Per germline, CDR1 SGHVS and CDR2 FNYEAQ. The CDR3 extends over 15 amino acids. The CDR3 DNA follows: TGTGCCAGCAGCGCAGACAGGGATTCTAACTATGGCTACACCTTC. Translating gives CASSADRDSNYGYTF. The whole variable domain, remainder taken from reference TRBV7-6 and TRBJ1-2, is GAGVSQSPRYKVTKRGQDVALRCDPISGHVSLYWYRQALGQGPEFLTYFNYEAQQDKSGLPNDRFSAERPEGSISTLTIQRTEQRDSAMYRCASSADRDSNYGYTFGSGTRLTVV.

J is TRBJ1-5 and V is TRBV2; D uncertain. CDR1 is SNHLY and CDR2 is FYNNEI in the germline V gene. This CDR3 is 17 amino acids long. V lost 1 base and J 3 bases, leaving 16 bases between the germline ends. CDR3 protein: CASSEGIRRGHNQPQHF. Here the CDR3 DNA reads TGTGCCAGCAGTGAAGGGATACGGCGAGGGCACAATCAGCCCCAGCATTTT.

CDR3: CASTPLGGDRSYEQYF. In DNA, the CDR3 is TGTGCCAGCACCCCCCTGGGCGGGGATAGATCCTACGAGCAGTACTTC. The chain joins TRBV28 to TRBJ2-7; D might be TRBD2 (6 bases). The CDR3 is 16 amino acids. Germline values: CDR1 MDHEN, CDR2 SYDVKM. Deletions cut 7 bases from V and 1 base from J, with 20 bases between.

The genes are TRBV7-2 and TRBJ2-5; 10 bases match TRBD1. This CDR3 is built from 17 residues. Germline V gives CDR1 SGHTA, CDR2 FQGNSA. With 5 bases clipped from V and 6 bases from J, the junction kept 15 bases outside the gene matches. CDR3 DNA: TGTGCCAGCAGCCCTGCCAAGGGACAGGGGCTAAGAAAGACCCAGTACTTC. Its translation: CASSPAKGQGLRKTQYF. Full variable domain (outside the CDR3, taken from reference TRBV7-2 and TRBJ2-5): GAGVSQSPSNKVTEKGKDVELRCDPISGHTALYWYRQSLGQGLEFLIYFQGNSAPDKSGLPSDRFSAERTGGSVSTLTIQRTQQEDSAVYLCASSPAKGQGLRKTQYFGPGTRLLVL.

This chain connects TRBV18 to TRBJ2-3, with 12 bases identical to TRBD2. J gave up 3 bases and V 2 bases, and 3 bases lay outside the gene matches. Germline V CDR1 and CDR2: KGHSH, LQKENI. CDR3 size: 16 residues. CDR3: CASSPSSGGETDTQYF. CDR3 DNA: TGTGCCAGCTCACCATCTAGCGGGGGGGAGACAGATACGCAGTATTTT.